This T cell receptor (beta chain) was recorded in a study of shared T cell receptors in the human thymus. Profiling relied on immunoSEQ multiplex PCR, and the TCRdb table lists in-frame clones only, not all of them. This sample has around 730,000 clones; roughly 85% occur once, and the top ten carry about 0.0098%. Germline assignment: CDR1 LNHDA and CDR2 SQIVND (reference sequence). CDR3 length equals 12 residues. V gave up 9 bases and J gave up 5 bases; unmatched junction bases: 5. Separately, the same data were catalogued under a study of human thymus T cells. That work contributes: Having surgery to correct congenital heart defects, healthy Finnish infants acted as the donors. Thymic material originated from resections removed in the course of corrective heart surgery. Thymic and blood repertoires seemed to show skewed V and J gene use. Thymic repertoires of unrelated individuals were reported in related research to overlap highly.

The rearrangement links TRBV19 to TRBJ1-2, with TRBD1 matching 8 bases. This clonotype was sampled from a girl under three years old with a congenital heart defect. Specimen: thymocytes. The CDR3 spells CASRTGLYGYTF. The CDR3 coding sequence is TGTGCCAGCAGGACAGGGCTTTATGGCTACACCTTC.